Below, 10 T cell receptor beta chains from the same sample are listed, as sequenced in a study of CD8+CD57+ T cells in acquired aplastic anemia. TCR beta VDJ and CDR3 profiling used genomic DNA as template. TCRdb redid the calling of the reads with MiXCR, one entry per CDR3 protein. The top ten clones hold approximately 40% of a sample with 200,000 to 300,000 distinct CDR3 sequences, approximately 79% of them seen once. All sequencing subjects had displayed CD8+CD57+ cell expansion on flow cytometry. Sequencing was performed on sorted CD4+, CD8+, or CD8+CD57+ T cells (not recorded which) from PBMCs. Every receptor here comes from a human donor with aplastic anemia.

The V call is TRBV7-3, the J call TRBJ1-2; D is unclear. V shed 4 bases and J shed 11 bases, with 26 bases lying between them. Germline V gives CDR1 SGHTA, CDR2 FQGTGA. This CDR3 has 16 amino acids. The CDR3 DNA reads TGTGCCAGCAGCTCCCGGACTAGCGGGCTGGCCTACGGGTACACCTTC. It codes for CASSSRTSGLAYGYTF.

V is TRBV7-2 and J is TRBJ2-6; tentatively, D is TRBD2 (6 bases). The CDR3 length is 17 residues. Germline V gene sequence: CDR1 SGHTA, CDR2 FQGNSA. V dropped 9 bases and J dropped 13 bases, with 31 bases sitting between them. The DNA of the CDR3 is TGTGCCAGTAGTATCCCTACTCTCCCGGGAGAGACAGATGTCCTGACTTTC. It specifies CASSIPTLPGETDVLTF.

Of note for this clonotype: This CDR3 is missing its conserved last phenylalanine or tryptophan, likely due to a read error. Because the CDR3's place on the DNA is in doubt, the DNA is left out and the CDR3 is given as listed by TCRdb. The chain uses TRBV9 and TRBJ1-2; the table's D call of TRBD1 was not tested on the DNA. Including both end residues, the CDR3 is 13 amino acids long. In germline, CDR1 is SGDLS, CDR2 YYNGEE. The CDR3 sequence: CASSPRLGWDNEL.

This chain joins TRBV7-9 and TRBJ1-2; maybe TRBD1 (5 bases). Germline V gene data show CDR1 as SEHNR and CDR2 as FQNEAQ (reference sequence). The CDR3 loop spans 16 amino acids. Trimming removed 3 bases from V and 10 bases from J, with 24 bases in between. The CDR3 here is CASSLARDYLAYVYTF. The CDR3 nucleotides read TGTGCCAGCAGCTTGGCGAGGGACTACCTCGCCTACGTCTACACCTTC.

The chain is built from TRBV9 and TRBJ1-2; D is uncertain. Trimming shortened V by 4 bases and J by 6 bases, and 16 bases separated the two germline ends. Per germline, CDR1 SGDLS and CDR2 YYNGEE. The CDR3 loop spans 14 amino acids. This CDR3 reads CASSQGEVGDGYTF. The CDR3 DNA reads TGTGCCAGCAGCCAAGGAGAAGTGGGCGATGGCTACACCTTC.

This clonotype was recorded once. Because the CDR3 is missing its conserved closing phenylalanine or tryptophan, this is likely a read error. The DNA is left out, because the CDR3 cannot be placed on it with certainty; the CDR3 is given as TCRdb lists it. The chain uses TRBV7-2 and TRBJ2-1; whether TRBD1, the table's D call, matches the DNA was not checked. The CDR3 length is 13 residues, termini included. CDR1 is SGHTA, CDR2 FQGNSA, per germline. CDR3 region: CASSLTGGDDHVY.

V and J are TRBV5-5 and TRBJ2-7; D perhaps matches TRBD2 (6 bases). The CDR3 spans 16 residues. The germline V gene encodes CDR1 SGHKS and CDR2 YYEKEE (reference sequence). Trimming cost V 1 base and J 6 bases, with 20 bases left between them. The CDR3 region is CASSLPREANLAEQYV. CDR3 in DNA: TGTGCCAGCAGCTTGCCCAGGGAGGCGAACCTGGCCGAGCAGTACGTC.

A word on this clonotype: One end of the junction fails to match germline, which may point to a read error. V usage is TRBV7-9 and J usage is TRBJ1-1; D unresolved. The CDR3 consists of 14 residues. CDR1 is SEHNR and CDR2 is FQNEAQ in the germline V gene (reference sequence). The CDR3 DNA follows: TGTGCCAGCAGCGTTCGAGGAGCACACACAGAAACTCACTTT. It yields the protein CASSVRGAHTETHF. The variable domain in full, with the rest retrieved from reference TRBV7-9 and TRBJ1-1, is DTGVSQNPRHKITKRGQNVTFRCDPISEHNRLYWYRQTLGQGPEFLTYFQNEAQLEKSRLLSDRFSAERPKGSFSTLEIQRTEQGDSAMYLCASSVRGAHTETHFGQGTRLTVV.

This rearrangement joins TRBV2 to TRBJ1-6; 11 nucleotides align to TRBD1. There are 13 residues in the CDR3. Germline CDR1 and CDR2: SNHLY and FYNNEI. The trim removed 6 bases at V and 14 bases at J, leaving 6 bases unmatched. The CDR3 nucleotides read TGTGCCAGCAGGGGACAGGGGGAAAACACCCTCCACTTT. Translation gives CASRGQGENTLHF.

V and J are TRBV20-1 and TRBJ2-6; D not certain. Trimming pared 6 bases from V and 2 bases from J, leaving 8 bases between. The CDR3 length is 13 residues. CDR1 and CDR2 from the germline V gene are DFQATT and SNEGSKA (reference sequence). CDR3 sequence reads: CSALYAGANVLTF. DNA for the CDR3: TGCAGTGCCCTTTACGCTGGGGCCAACGTCCTGACTTTC.